This TCR beta chain came from a study of blood T cell repertoires in COVID-19 (dated by TCRdb to the early 2020s). Describing the broader study: The collaborator samples originated in the United States, Italy and Spain and spanned the acute and convalescent phases of COVID-19. The dataset comprised deeply sampled blood TCRbeta repertoires from subjects exposed to, actively infected with, or recovered from COVID-19. Samples came from the ongoing ImmuneRACE study (first 160 participants) plus 1,254 subjects from 6 global collaborators. The prospective study material was composed of cDNA or gDNA derived from T cells, B-cell-depleted T cells, or PBMCs. The repertoires were released in a freely available public database intended as a resource for research on the immune response to SARS-CoV-2. Sample metadata almost always included a de-identified subject ID, COVID-19 status, age in years and sex. Where available, HLA class I and class II types were taken from metadata supplied by the sample provider and were not determined by assay-based typing. Overall results and qualifications from the work: Clinical and demographic metadata were provided uncurated, with the amount varying by source and participant.

TCRbeta CDR3 regions were amplified from genomic DNA using the immunoSEQ Assay, a bias-controlled multiplex PCR. In the authors' own workflow: The number of nucleated cells in each sample was estimated by amplification of reference gene primers within the assay. To quantify the absolute abundance of each unique TCRbeta CDR3 rearrangement, sequence reads were collapsed and filtered. For each sample, productive Simpson clonality was calculated by taking the square root of Simpson's diversity index across productive rearrangements. The immuneACCESS repertoire file appears here via TCRdb, limited to in-frame rearrangements. These files lack a portion of the clones; in checked studies, under half of the deficit traces to unresolved V genes, and the cause of the others is not known. For V, J and clone size, that table is used; D and trimming come from the DNA. This sample holds 15,000 to 20,000 clones; roughly 86% were observed only once. About a sixth of the sample is taken by the ten largest.

The germline V gene (reference sequence) yields LNHDA for CDR1 and SQIVND for CDR2. V is reduced by 3 bases and J by 3 bases, leaving a spacing of 15 bases between them. Inclusive of the bounding cysteine and phenylalanine, the CDR3 is 15 residues long. Just CDR3 DNA is preserved here, 45 bases in frame from base 1. In its sample, this clone was seen a few times. Its specific antigen is unknown. No base qualities exist here, and no much larger clone lies one base off it. Whole blood was collected in K2EDTA tubes by collaborating institutions according to the institutions' own protocols. Collaborator samples were shipped for TCRbeta analysis as frozen whole blood, isolated PBMCs, or DNA extracted from either sample type.

The chain is made from TRBV19 and TRBJ2-7; 6 matching bases give a weak D call of TRBD2. Specimen: peripheral blood. This receptor was taken from a man between 65 and 85 years old with acute or convalescent COVID-19. The CDR3 region: CASSINRPGSYEQYF. The nucleotide sequence is TGTGCCAGTAGTATTAACAGGCCCGGGAGCTACGAGCAGTACTTC. With the portions outside the CDR3 filled from the reference TRBV19 and TRBJ2-7 genes, the complete variable region becomes DGGITQSPKYLFRKEGQNVTLSCEQNLNHDAMYWYRQDPGQGLRLIYYSQIVNDFQKGDIAEGYSVSREKKESFPLTVTSAQKNPTAFYLCASSINRPGSYEQYFGPGTRLTVT.